The subject of this entry is one TCR beta chain. Its antigen remains unidentified. These data belong to a study of STAT3 mutations in large granular lymphocyte leukemia. General study findings and limits: Every T-LGLL patient had at least one immunodominant TCRbeta clonotype. Some patients had persisting codominant clonotypes that could mask small clones.

Profiling relied on immunoSEQ multiplex PCR, and the TCRdb table lists in-frame clones only, not all of them. The repertoire has several thousand clones, about four fifths of them found once; the top ten carry roughly 25%. V lost 4 bases and J lost 4, with 9 bases in between. The CDR3 length is 13 residues. Germline values: CDR1 SGDLS, CDR2 YYNGEE. This TCR came from a woman aged 40 to 50 with T-cell large granular lymphocyte leukemia. Some clones in this sample may be carry-over from other donors' samples. The J gene is TRBJ1-3, the V gene TRBV9; D not certain. Sequencing was performed on peripheral blood mononuclear cells. In nucleotides, the CDR3 is TGTGCCAGCAGCTCCTCGGTGGGAAACACCATATATTTT. The encoded protein is CASSSSVGNTIYF. The variable domain in full, with the rest retrieved from reference TRBV9 and TRBJ1-3, is DSGVTQTPKHLITATGQRVTLRCSPRSGDLSVYWYQQSLDQGLQFLIQYYNGEERAKGNILERFSAQQFPDLHSELNLSSLELGDSALYFCASSSSVGNTIYFGEGSWLTVV.